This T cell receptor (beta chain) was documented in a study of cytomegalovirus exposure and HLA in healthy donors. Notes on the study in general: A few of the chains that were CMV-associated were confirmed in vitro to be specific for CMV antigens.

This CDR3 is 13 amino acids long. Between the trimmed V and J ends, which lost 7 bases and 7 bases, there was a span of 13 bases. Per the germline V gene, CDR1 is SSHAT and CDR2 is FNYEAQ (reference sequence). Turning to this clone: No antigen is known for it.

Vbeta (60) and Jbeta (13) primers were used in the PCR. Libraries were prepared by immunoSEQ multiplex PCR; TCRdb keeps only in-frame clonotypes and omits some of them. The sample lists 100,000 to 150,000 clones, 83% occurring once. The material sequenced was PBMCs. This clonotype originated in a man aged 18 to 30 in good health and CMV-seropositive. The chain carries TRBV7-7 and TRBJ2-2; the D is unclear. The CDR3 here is CASTLGPHGELFF. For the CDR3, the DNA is TGTGCCAGCACCCTTGGGCCCCACGGGGAGCTGTTTTTT.